This T cell receptor beta chain was sequenced in a study of CD8 T cells in Susac syndrome. Negative isolation was applied to CD8+ and CD4+ T cells, and FACS enrichment was applied to TEMRA cells. It was with random hexamers that about 0.45 to 1 ug RNA was reverse transcribed. Amplification of the TCR beta CDR3 was carried out by immunoSEQ multiplex PCR, which spanned a total of 54 Vbeta and 13 Jbeta segments. TCRdb re-analysed the immunoSEQ multiplex PCR reads in MiXCR, keeping a single row per CDR3 protein. The sample records fewer than 200,000 distinct CDR3 sequences, approximately 93% being singletons. The V end lost 0 bases, the J end lost 4 bases, and 6 bases lay between the germline ends. The CDR3 has 13 amino acids. Germline CDR1 is MNHEY and CDR2 is SVGAGI.

This clonotype was sampled from a human donor in good health. Sequencing was done on a sample of CD4+ T cells from PBMCs. The rearrangement links TRBV6-5 to TRBJ1-2; D call uncertain. CDR3 amino acids: CASSYSNSYGYTF. CDR3 coding DNA: TGTGCCAGCAGTTACTCAAACTCCTATGGCTACACCTTC.